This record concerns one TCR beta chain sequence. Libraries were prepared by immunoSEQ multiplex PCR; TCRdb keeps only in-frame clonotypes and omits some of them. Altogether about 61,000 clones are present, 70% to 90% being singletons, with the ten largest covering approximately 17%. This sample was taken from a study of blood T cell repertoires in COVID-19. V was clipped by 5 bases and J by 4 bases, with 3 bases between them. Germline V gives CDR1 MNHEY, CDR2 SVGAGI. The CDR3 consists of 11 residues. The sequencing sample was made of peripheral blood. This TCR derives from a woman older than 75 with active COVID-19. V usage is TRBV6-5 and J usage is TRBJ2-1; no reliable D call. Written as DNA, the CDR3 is TGTGCCAGCAGTATATACAATGAGCAGTTCTTC. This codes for CASSIYNEQFF.